The sample holds many counts of the clone carrying this TCR beta chain. The CDR3 spans 16 residues. Germline CDR1 is LGHNA and CDR2 is YSLEER. The V gene end was trimmed by 0 bases and the J gene end by 3 bases; junction bases not matched to a gene: 7. The sample belongs to a study of early T cells in non-severe SARS-CoV-2 infection. One entry per CDR3 protein, called by TCRdb with MiXCR from the 5' RACE reads. The data hold over 30,000 distinct CDR3 sequences, with roughly 7.1% observed a single time. The J gene is TRBJ2-7, the V gene TRBV4-3; 8 bases are shared with TRBD1. Material: whole blood, obtained at baseline. This sequence was found in an adult who was a healthcare worker with PCR-confirmed SARS-CoV-2 infection or an uninfected control (not recorded which). CDR3 residues: CASSQDLQGANYEQYF. CDR3 in DNA: TGCGCCAGCAGCCAAGATCTCCAGGGGGCTAACTACGAGCAGTACTTC.